The T cell receptor beta chain described here comes from a study of post-analysis software for immune sequencing data. Study results and caveats: Five or six TRBV segments appeared more often in patients than in controls, and TRBV5-6, TRBV5-1 and TRBV20-1 were among these. Pronounced co-clustering by F measure was evident among identically batched samples. Among multiple sclerosis patients, normalized Chao1 diversity was significantly below that of controls.

Germline V gene lookup returns CDR1 SEHNR and CDR2 FQNEAQ (reference sequence). V was pared by 5 bases and J by 1 base, with 12 bases between. This CDR3 has 14 residues. TCR beta cDNA libraries included unique molecular identifiers. The T cell input of roughly 0.85 to 11 million gave about 470,000 cDNA molecules. From the PCR reads, TCRdb called clonotypes with MiXCR, one entry per CDR3 protein. The repertoire consists of about 190,000 distinct CDR3 sequences, with approximately 29% occurring once and the leading ten covering roughly 3.4%. This clonotype was counted many times. The antigen remains unidentified.

The V gene is TRBV7-9, the J gene TRBJ2-7; D possibly corresponds to TRBD2 (5 bases). The material sequenced was blood. The source of this sequence is a girl aged 2-17 years with multiple sclerosis. The DNA for the CDR3 is TGTGCCAGCAGCCTAGGACTGCGATCCTACGAGCAGTACTTC. It is translated as CASSLGLRSYEQYF.